The subject of this entry is one T cell receptor beta chain. This record comes from a study of blood T cell repertoires in COVID-19. The CDR3 sequence is 13 residues long. Trimming took off 0 bases at V and 7 bases at J, with 7 bases between the two ends. Germline V gene data show CDR1 as SEHNR and CDR2 as FQNEAQ (reference sequence). Some clones are missing from TCRdb's copy, which holds only in-frame ones; the method was immunoSEQ multiplex PCR. This sample has approximately 210,000 clones, with around 82% found just once. The chain recombines TRBV7-9 with TRBJ1-5; D remains ambiguous. This TCR came from a woman aged 50 to 60 with acute COVID-19. Sequenced material: PBMCs or T cells enriched from blood (not recorded which). CDR3 loop: CASSLASGQPQHF. DNA of the CDR3: TGTGCCAGCAGCTTAGCTTCAGGACAGCCCCAGCATTTT.